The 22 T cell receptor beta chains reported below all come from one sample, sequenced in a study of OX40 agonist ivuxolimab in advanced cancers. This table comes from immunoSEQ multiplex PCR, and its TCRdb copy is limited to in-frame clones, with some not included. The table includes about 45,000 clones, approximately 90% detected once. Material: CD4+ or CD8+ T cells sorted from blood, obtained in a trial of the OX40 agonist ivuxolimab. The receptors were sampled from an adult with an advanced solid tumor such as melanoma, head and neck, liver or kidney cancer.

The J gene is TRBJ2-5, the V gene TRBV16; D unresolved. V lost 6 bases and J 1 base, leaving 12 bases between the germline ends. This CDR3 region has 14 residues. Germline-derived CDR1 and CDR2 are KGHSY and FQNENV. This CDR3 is CASSPGSLQETQYF. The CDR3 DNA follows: TGTGCCAGCAGTCCCGGGTCCCTCCAAGAGACCCAGTACTTC.

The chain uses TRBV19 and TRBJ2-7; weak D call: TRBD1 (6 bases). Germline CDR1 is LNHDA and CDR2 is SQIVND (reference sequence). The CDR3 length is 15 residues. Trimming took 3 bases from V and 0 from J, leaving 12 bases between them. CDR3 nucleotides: TGTGCCAGTAGTATTTCTACAGGGAGCTCCTACGAGCAGTACTTC. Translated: CASSISTGSSYEQYF.

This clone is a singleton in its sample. The CDR3 region is CASRAGSEQYF. The CDR3 coding sequence is TGTGCCAGCAGGGCCGGGAGCGAGCAGTACTTC. The chain recombines TRBV6-5 with TRBJ2-7; D perhaps matches TRBD2 (6 bases). Trimming stripped 6 bases from V and 6 bases from J, with 9 bases between. Germline loops: CDR1 MNHEY, CDR2 SVGAGI. This CDR3 is built from 11 residues.

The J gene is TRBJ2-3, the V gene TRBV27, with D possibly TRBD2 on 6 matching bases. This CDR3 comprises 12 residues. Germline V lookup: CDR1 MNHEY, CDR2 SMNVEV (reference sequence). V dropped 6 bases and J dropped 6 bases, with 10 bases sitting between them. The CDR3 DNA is TGTGCCAGCAGCCTGGCGGGGGATACGCAGTATTTT. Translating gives CASSLAGDTQYF.

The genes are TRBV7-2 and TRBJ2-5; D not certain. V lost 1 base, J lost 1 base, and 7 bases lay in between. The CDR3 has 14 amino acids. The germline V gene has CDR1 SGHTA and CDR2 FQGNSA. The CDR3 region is CASSLVGIQETQYF. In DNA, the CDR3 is TGTGCCAGCAGCTTAGTAGGGATCCAAGAGACCCAGTACTTC. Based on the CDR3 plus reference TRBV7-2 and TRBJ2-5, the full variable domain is GAGVSQSPSNKVTEKGKDVELRCDPISGHTALYWYRQSLGQGLEFLIYFQGNSAPDKSGLPSDRFSAERTGGSVSTLTIQRTQQEDSAVYLCASSLVGIQETQYFGPGTRLLVL.

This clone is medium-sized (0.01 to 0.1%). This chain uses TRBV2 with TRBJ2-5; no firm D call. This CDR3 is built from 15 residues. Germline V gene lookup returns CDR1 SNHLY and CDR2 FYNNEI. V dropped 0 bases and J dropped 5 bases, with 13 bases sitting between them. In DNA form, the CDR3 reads TGTGCCAGCAGTGAAGCCGGGCAGGTCATGGAGACCCAGTACTTC. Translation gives CASSEAGQVMETQYF.

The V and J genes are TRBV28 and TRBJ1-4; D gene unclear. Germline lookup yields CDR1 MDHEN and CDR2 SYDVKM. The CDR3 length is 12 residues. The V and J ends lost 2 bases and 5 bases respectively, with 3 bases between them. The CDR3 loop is CASSLGNEKLFF. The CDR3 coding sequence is TGTGCCAGCAGTTTAGGCAATGAAAAACTGTTTTTT.

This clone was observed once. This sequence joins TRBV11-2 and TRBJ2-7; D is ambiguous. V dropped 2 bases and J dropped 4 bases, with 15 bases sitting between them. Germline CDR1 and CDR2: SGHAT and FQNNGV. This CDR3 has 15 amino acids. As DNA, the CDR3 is TGTGCCAGCAGCTTAAGCAGGAATGTTTGGTACGAGCAGTACTTC. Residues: CASSLSRNVWYEQYF.

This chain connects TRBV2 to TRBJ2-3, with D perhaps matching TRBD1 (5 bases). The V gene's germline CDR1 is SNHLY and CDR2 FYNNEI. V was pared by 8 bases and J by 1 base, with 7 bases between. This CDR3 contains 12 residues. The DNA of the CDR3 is TGTGCCAGCCAGACAGGCACAGATACGCAGTATTTT. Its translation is CASQTGTDTQYF.

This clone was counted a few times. CDR3 DNA: TGTGCCTGGAGTGTACAGGACGTCGGCTATGGCTACACCTTC. This sequence encodes CAWSVQDVGYGYTF. The rearrangement links TRBV30 to TRBJ1-2, with D tentatively TRBD1 (5 bases). Trimming removed 0 bases from V and 4 bases from J, with 12 bases in between. Germline V gene lookup returns CDR1 GTSNPN and CDR2 SVGIG (reference sequence). The CDR3 consists of 14 residues.

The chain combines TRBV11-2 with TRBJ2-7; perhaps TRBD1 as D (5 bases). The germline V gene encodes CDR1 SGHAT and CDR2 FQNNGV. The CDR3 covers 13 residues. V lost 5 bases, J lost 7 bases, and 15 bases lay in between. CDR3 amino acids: CASSLSTGREQYF. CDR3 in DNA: TGTGCCAGCAGCCTTTCAACAGGTCGAGAGCAGTACTTC. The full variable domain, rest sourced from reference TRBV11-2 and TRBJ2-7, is EAGVAQSPRYKIIEKRQSVAFWCNPISGHATLYWYQQILGQGPKLLIQFQNNGVVDDSQLPKDRFSAERLKGVDSTLKIQPAKLEDSAVYLCASSLSTGREQYFGPGTRLTVT.

The CDR3 is CASSLTGGKNGYTF. The CDR3 region has the DNA TGTGCCAGCAGCCTGACAGGGGGTAAGAACGGCTACACCTTC. This chain links TRBV7-2 with TRBJ1-2, with 9 positions matching TRBD1. The CDR3 is made up of 14 amino acids. Trimming removed 5 bases from V and 8 bases from J; junction bases left unmatched: 9. The V gene's germline CDR1 is SGHTA and CDR2 FQGNSA. The full variable domain, completed using reference TRBV7-2 and TRBJ1-2, is GAGVSQSPSNKVTEKGKDVELRCDPISGHTALYWYRQSLGQGLEFLIYFQGNSAPDKSGLPSDRFSAERTGGSVSTLTIQRTQQEDSAVYLCASSLTGGKNGYTFGSGTRLTVV.

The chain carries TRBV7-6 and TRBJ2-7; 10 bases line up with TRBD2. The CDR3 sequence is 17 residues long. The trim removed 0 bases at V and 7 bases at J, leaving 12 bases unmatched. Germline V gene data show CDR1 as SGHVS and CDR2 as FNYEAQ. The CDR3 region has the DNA TGTGCCAGCAGCTTAGCGATCGGGAGCGGGAGGGTTGAAGAGCAGTACTTC. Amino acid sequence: CASSLAIGSGRVEEQYF.

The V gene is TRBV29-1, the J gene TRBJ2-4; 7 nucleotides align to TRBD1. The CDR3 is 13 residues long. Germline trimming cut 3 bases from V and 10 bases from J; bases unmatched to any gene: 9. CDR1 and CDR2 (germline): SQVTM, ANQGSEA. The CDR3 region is CSVEGGSRGIQYF. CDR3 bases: TGCAGCGTTGAGGGCGGTAGCAGGGGGATTCAGTACTTC.

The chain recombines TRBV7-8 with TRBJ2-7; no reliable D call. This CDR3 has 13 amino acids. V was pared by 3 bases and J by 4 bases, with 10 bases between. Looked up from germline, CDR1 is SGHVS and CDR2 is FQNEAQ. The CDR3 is CASSFPPEYEQYF. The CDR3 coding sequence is TGTGCCAGCAGCTTTCCCCCGGAATACGAGCAGTACTTC.

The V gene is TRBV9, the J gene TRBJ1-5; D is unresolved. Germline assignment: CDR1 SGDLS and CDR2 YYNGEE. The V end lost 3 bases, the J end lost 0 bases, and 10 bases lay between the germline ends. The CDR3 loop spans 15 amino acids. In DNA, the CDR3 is TGTGCCAGCAGCGAGAGGGTAGGTAGCAATCAGCCCCAGCATTTT. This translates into CASSERVGSNQPQHF.

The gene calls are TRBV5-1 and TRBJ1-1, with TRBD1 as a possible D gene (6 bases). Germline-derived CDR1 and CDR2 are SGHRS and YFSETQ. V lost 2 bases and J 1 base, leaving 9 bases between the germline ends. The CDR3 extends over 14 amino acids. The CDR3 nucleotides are TGCGCCAGCAGCTTCGGGGGGGCGAACACTGAAGCTTTCTTT. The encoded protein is CASSFGGANTEAFF.

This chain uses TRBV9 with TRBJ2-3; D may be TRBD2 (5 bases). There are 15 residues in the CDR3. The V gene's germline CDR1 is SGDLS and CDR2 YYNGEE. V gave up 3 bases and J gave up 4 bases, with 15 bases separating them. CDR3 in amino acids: CASSAEGQAADTQYF. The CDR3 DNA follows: TGTGCCAGCAGCGCAGAGGGTCAAGCGGCAGATACGCAGTATTTT.

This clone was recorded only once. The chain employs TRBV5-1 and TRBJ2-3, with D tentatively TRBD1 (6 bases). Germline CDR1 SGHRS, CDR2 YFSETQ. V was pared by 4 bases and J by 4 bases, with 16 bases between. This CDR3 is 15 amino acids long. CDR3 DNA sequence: TGCGCCAGCAGCCTGGGACAATCATGGGCAGATACGCAGTATTTT. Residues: CASSLGQSWADTQYF.

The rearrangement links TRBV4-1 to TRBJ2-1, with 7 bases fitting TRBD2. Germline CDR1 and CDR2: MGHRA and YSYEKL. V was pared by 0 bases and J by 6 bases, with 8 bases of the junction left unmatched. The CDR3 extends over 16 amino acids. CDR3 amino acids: CASSQDPAGLINEQFF. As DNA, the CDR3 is TGCGCCAGCAGCCAAGATCCAGCGGGACTGATCAATGAGCAGTTCTTC.

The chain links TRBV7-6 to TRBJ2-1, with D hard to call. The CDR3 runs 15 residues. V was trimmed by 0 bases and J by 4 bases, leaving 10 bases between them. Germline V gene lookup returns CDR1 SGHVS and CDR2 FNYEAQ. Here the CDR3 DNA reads TGTGCCAGCAGCTTAGCAGGGCCCTATTACAATGAGCAGTTCTTC. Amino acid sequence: CASSLAGPYYNEQFF. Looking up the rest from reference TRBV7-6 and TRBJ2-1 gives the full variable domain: GAGVSQSPRYKVTKRGQDVALRCDPISGHVSLYWYRQALGQGPEFLTYFNYEAQQDKSGLPNDRFSAERPEGSISTLTIQRTEQRDSAMYRCASSLAGPYYNEQFFGPGTRLTVL.

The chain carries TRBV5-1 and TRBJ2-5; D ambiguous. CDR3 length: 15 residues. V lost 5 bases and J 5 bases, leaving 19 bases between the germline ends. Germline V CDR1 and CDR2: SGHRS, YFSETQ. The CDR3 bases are TGCGCCAGCAGAGATCGAACGTATCCTGTTGAGACCCAGTACTTC. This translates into CASRDRTYPVETQYF. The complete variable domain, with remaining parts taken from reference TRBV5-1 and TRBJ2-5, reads KAGVTQTPRYLIKTRGQQVTLSCSPISGHRSVSWYQQTPGQGLQFLFEYFSETQRNKGNFPGRFSGRQFSNSRSEMNVSTLELGDSALYLCASRDRTYPVETQYFGPGTRLLVL.